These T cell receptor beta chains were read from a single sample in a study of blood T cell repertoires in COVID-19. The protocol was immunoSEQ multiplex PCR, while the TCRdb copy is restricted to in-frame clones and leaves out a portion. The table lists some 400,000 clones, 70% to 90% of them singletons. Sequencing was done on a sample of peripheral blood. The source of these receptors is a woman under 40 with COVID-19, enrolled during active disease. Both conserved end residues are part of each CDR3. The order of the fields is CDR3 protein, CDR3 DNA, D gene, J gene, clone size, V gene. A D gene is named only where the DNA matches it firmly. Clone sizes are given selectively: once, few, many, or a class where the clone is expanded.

CASRLGGGRNTEAFF | TGTGCCAGCAGGCTAGGGGGTGGGCGGAACACTGAAGCTTTCTTT | NA | TRBJ1-1 | NA | TRBV28
CASSLAVNWRNNEQFF | TGTGCCAGCAGCTTAGCAGTAAACTGGAGGAACAATGAGCAGTTCTTC | NA | TRBJ2-1 | NA | TRBV13
CASSRQGQLSGEQYF | TGCGCCAGCAGCCGCCAGGGACAGCTCAGTGGCGAGCAGTACTTC | TRBD1 | TRBJ2-7 | NA | TRBV4-1
CASSSSSVSYEQYF | TGTGCCAGCAGCTCATCAAGCGTCTCCTACGAGCAGTACTTC | NA | TRBJ2-7 | NA | TRBV5-4
CASSQEPLAEAYNEQFF | TGCGCCAGCAGCCAAGAGCCCCTAGCGGAGGCATACAATGAGCAGTTCTTC | TRBD2 | TRBJ2-1 | NA | TRBV4-1
CASSVGLIMQGDTEAFF | TGTGCCAGCAGCGTAGGCCTTATAATGCAGGGGGACACTGAAGCTTTCTTT | TRBD1 | TRBJ1-1 | NA | TRBV9
CASSLSAPWLAGGEQYF | TGTGCCAGCAGTTTATCGGCCCCCTGGCTAGCGGGAGGCGAGCAGTACTTC | TRBD2 | TRBJ2-7 | NA | TRBV27
CASRGREAFF | TGTGCCAGCAGGGGGAGGGAAGCTTTCTTT | NA | TRBJ1-1 | once | TRBV12-3/TRBV12-4
CASSFGSQTGQPQHF | TGTGCCAGCAGTTTTGGGTCTCAAACCGGGCAGCCCCAGCATTTT | NA | TRBJ1-5 | NA | TRBV27
CASSTGLAGLPANEQFF | TGCGCCAGCAGCACGGGACTAGCGGGACTACCGGCGAATGAGCAGTTCTTC | TRBD2 | TRBJ2-1 | NA | TRBV5-1
CSVEDGNSYEQYF | TGCAGCGTTGAGGACGGGAACTCCTACGAGCAGTACTTC | NA | TRBJ2-7 | NA | TRBV29-1
CASSGYLLGTDTQYF | TGTGCCAGCAGTGGTTATCTATTAGGCACAGATACGCAGTATTTT | NA | TRBJ2-3 | NA | TRBV2
CASSVDGNSPLHF | TGTGCCAGCAGTGTAGACGGGAATTCACCCCTCCACTTT | NA | TRBJ1-6 | NA | TRBV6-4
CASSEDSYQETQYF | TGTGCCAGCAGCGAGGACAGTTACCAAGAGACCCAGTACTTC | NA | TRBJ2-5 | NA | TRBV2
CASSELAGGTYEQYF | TGTGCCAGCAGTGAATTAGCGGGAGGAACCTACGAGCAGTACTTC | TRBD2 | TRBJ2-7 | few | TRBV6-1
CASSENRGHQPQHF | TGTGCCAGCAGTGAAAACAGGGGACACCAGCCCCAGCATTTT | TRBD1 | TRBJ1-5 | NA | TRBV2
CASSLNVAGETQYF | TGCGCCAGCAGCTTGAATGTGGCGGGAGAGACCCAGTACTTC | NA | TRBJ2-5 | NA | TRBV5-1
CASKRQGTGRTGELFF | TGCGCCAGCAAGCGGCAGGGGACAGGGCGTACCGGGGAGCTGTTTTTT | TRBD1 | TRBJ2-2 | NA | TRBV5-1
CASSETGVGANVLTF | TGTGCCAGCAGTGAGACGGGGGTCGGGGCCAACGTCCTGACTTTC | NA | TRBJ2-6 | NA | TRBV2
CASTPAGEPHEQYF | TGTGCCAGTACCCCAGCGGGAGAACCCCACGAGCAGTACTTC | TRBD2 | TRBJ2-7 | NA | TRBV19
CASSQAGASQETQYF | TGCGCCAGCAGCCAAGCAGGGGCCTCCCAAGAGACCCAGTACTTC | NA | TRBJ2-5 | NA | TRBV4-3
CSARTVQSSYEQYF | TGCAGCGCCCGGACAGTCCAAAGCTCCTACGAGCAGTACTTC | NA | TRBJ2-7 | NA | TRBV29-1
CASSPGRVDYGYTF | TGCGCCAGCAGCCCCGGCAGGGTTGACTATGGCTACACCTTC | NA | TRBJ1-2 | NA | TRBV10-1
CAISPGDGNQPQHF | TGTGCCATCAGCCCGGGGGATGGTAATCAGCCCCAGCATTTT | NA | TRBJ1-5 | NA | TRBV10-3
CASSPSPGQGGETQYF | TGTGCCAGCTCACCTTCGCCGGGACAGGGAGGGGAGACCCAGTACTTC | TRBD1 | TRBJ2-5 | NA | TRBV18
CASSEVAKPLHF | TGTGCCAGCAGTGAAGTGGCAAAACCCCTCCACTTT | NA | TRBJ1-6 | NA | TRBV6-1
CASIFSKRGATEAFF | TGTGCCAGCATATTCTCGAAAAGAGGTGCCACTGAAGCTTTCTTT | NA | TRBJ1-1 | NA | TRBV28
CAWTLSGGGEQYF | TGTGCCTGGACCCTCAGCGGAGGTGGCGAGCAGTACTTC | NA | TRBJ2-7 | NA | TRBV30
CATSRDGVSGYTF | TGTGCCACCAGCAGAGACGGAGTCAGTGGCTACACCTTC | NA | TRBJ1-2 | NA | TRBV15
CASSLDRGYQPQHF | TGTGCCAGCAGCCTCGACAGGGGATATCAGCCCCAGCATTTT | TRBD1 | TRBJ1-5 | once | TRBV28
CAWSRTVQGEKLFF | TGTGCCTGGAGTAGGACAGTACAGGGGGAAAAACTGTTTTTT | TRBD1 | TRBJ1-4 | NA | TRBV30
CASSQRDRGRRGYTF | TGCGCCAGCAGTCAGCGGGACAGGGGGCGCCGGGGCTACACCTTC | TRBD1 | TRBJ1-2 | NA | TRBV23-1
CSVGRNTGELFF | TGCAGCGTTGGGAGGAACACCGGGGAGCTGTTTTTT | NA | TRBJ2-2 | NA | TRBV29-1
CASSPTALAAYNEQFF | TGTGCCAGCAGCCCCACCGCCCTAGCGGCCTACAATGAGCAGTTCTTC | TRBD2 | TRBJ2-1 | once | TRBV7-2
CASPGASGFFEQYF | TGTGCCAGCCCTGGAGCCAGCGGCTTCTTCGAGCAGTACTTC | NA | TRBJ2-7 | NA | TRBV6-5
CATRGPFTDTQYF | TGTGCCACCAGGGGGCCATTTACAGATACGCAGTATTTT | NA | TRBJ2-3 | NA | TRBV24-1
CASKDNQDTGELFF | TGCGCCAGCAAGGACAACCAGGACACCGGGGAGCTGTTTTTT | NA | TRBJ2-2 | NA | TRBV5-1
CASSLAGLGTGELFF | TGTGCCAGCAGCTTGGCGGGACTAGGCACCGGGGAGCTGTTTTTT | TRBD2 | TRBJ2-2 | NA | TRBV5-5
CASSQVRLNTEAFF | TGTGCCAGCAGCCAAGTGCGTCTGAACACTGAAGCTTTCTTT | NA | TRBJ1-1 | NA | TRBV3-1/TRBV3-2
CASSLGPPGLSSYNEQFF | TGTGCCAGCAGCTTAGGCCCTCCGGGACTGAGCTCCTACAATGAGCAGTTCTTC | NA | TRBJ2-1 | many | TRBV7-2
CASSYGSGILYEQYF | TGTGCCAGCAGTTACGGTAGCGGGATCCTGTACGAGCAGTACTTC | TRBD2 | TRBJ2-7 | NA | TRBV6-5
CASSQSEHITDTQYF | TGTGCCAGCAGCCAATCGGAGCATATCACAGATACGCAGTATTTT | NA | TRBJ2-3 | NA | TRBV3-1/TRBV3-2
CASSRGPRGGNQPQHF | TGCGCCAGCAGCAGAGGGCCCCGGGGGGGCAATCAGCCCCAGCATTTT | NA | TRBJ1-5 | NA | TRBV5-1
CASSPGTRVGELFF | TGTGCCAGCAGCCCAGGGACTAGAGTCGGGGAGCTGTTTTTT | TRBD2 | TRBJ2-2 | NA | TRBV11-3
CASRDRGATGELFF | TGCGCCAGCCGTGACAGGGGGGCCACCGGGGAGCTGTTTTTT | TRBD1 | TRBJ2-2 | NA | TRBV10-2
CASSPGLAGVYEQYF | TGTGCCAGCTCTCCGGGACTAGCGGGAGTTTACGAGCAGTACTTC | TRBD2 | TRBJ2-7 | NA | TRBV19
CASRRTSGYQETQYF | TGTGCCAGTAGGCGGACTAGCGGATACCAAGAGACCCAGTACTTC | TRBD2 | TRBJ2-5 | once | TRBV19
CASSSTGYNEKLFF | TGTGCCAGCAGCTCGACAGGGTACAATGAAAAACTGTTTTTT | TRBD1 | TRBJ1-4 | NA | TRBV6-5
CASSLSGTQYF | TGTGCCAGCAGCCTTAGCGGGACCCAGTACTTC | NA | TRBJ2-5 | NA | TRBV12-3/TRBV12-4
CASARENTGELFF | TGTGCCAGCGCGAGGGAGAACACCGGGGAGCTGTTTTTT | NA | TRBJ2-2 | NA | TRBV2
CASSDIAGAYEQYF | TGTGCCAGTAGCGACATAGCGGGAGCCTACGAGCAGTACTTC | TRBD2 | TRBJ2-7 | NA | TRBV19
CAISGSSPRETQYF | TGTGCCATCAGTGGTTCTAGCCCGCGGGAGACCCAGTACTTC | NA | TRBJ2-5 | NA | TRBV10-3
CATQGTDSYGYTF | TGTGCCACCCAGGGGACGGATAGTTATGGCTACACCTTC | NA | TRBJ1-2 | NA | TRBV24-1
CASSSSNTGELFF | NA | NA | TRBJ2-2 | NA | TRBV6-2/TRBV6-3
CASILGGGADTQYF | TGTGCCAGCATATTGGGTGGGGGGGCAGATACGCAGTATTTT | TRBD2 | TRBJ2-3 | NA | TRBV6-5
CASGVQGTADTQYF | TGCGCCAGCGGAGTACAGGGGACGGCAGATACGCAGTATTTT | TRBD1 | TRBJ2-3 | NA | TRBV5-1
CASSLYGTGDGYTF | TGCGCCAGCAGCTTGTACGGGACAGGGGATGGCTACACCTTC | TRBD1 | TRBJ1-2 | NA | TRBV5-1
CATSDARAGEINTQYF | TGTGCCACCAGTGACGCTAGAGCGGGAGAGATTAATACGCAGTATTTT | TRBD2 | TRBJ2-3 | NA | TRBV24-1
CASSGGQGRERSYEQYF | TGTGCCAGCAGTGGGGGACAGGGGCGGGAGAGGTCCTACGAGCAGTACTTC | TRBD1 | TRBJ2-7 | once | TRBV2
CASSLGGLTNTEAFF | TGTGCCAGCAGTCTGGGGGGACTCACGAACACTGAAGCTTTCTTT | NA | TRBJ1-1 | NA | TRBV28